The text below deals with one TCR beta chain. Its antigen has not been determined. Base quality data are lacking; no much larger clone is found one base away. The treatment or condition label of this sample denotes: allogeneic hematopoietic cell transplantation with graft depleted of TCRalphabeta T cells and CD19 B cells. TCRalphabeta/CD19-depleted allogeneic hematopoietic cell grafts were given to the transplant recipients, all of whom were children. The source of the sample is a study of T-cell reconstitution after alpha-beta-depleted transplantation in children (dated by TCRdb to about 2016). With regard to the full study: Using TCR repertoire profiling, the study followed T-cell immune reconstitution in a quantitative way in children after TCRalphabeta/CD19-depleted allogeneic hematopoietic cell transplantation.

Results and caveats for the whole study, not just this receptor: The apparently early recovery of alphabetaT-cell counts about two months after transplant reportedly depended on only several hundred rapidly expanded clones that came from non-depleted graft cells. In some patients, high TCRbeta diversity at day 60 was attributed to recipient T cells and intrathymic progenitors that had survived conditioning. Over subsequent months, a decline in hyperexpanded clone frequencies was noted, and after one year, T-cell counts and TCRbeta diversity were mostly ascribed to newly produced T cells.

The library was produced with PCR. This sample was sequenced with an Illumina HiSeq 2500. TCR libraries were prepared with molecular barcoding, using unique molecular identifiers to normalize TCRbeta repertoire quantification. TCRdb passed the public sequencing reads through fastp at Q25 and MiXCR, retaining productive beta sequences. Rows are combined by CDR3 protein, so each entry shows the most common genes and DNA. Here the sample has a few hundred thousand distinct CDR3 sequences; approximately 24% occur a single time. The ten biggest clones cover around 4.8% of the sample. As encoded in the germline V gene, CDR1 is SGHTA while CDR2 is FQGNSA. Inclusive of the bounding cysteine and phenylalanine, the CDR3 is 15 residues long. Just the 45-base CDR3 DNA is kept, in frame starting at base 1. The junction shows trimming of 2 bases on V and 5 bases on J, and the gene matches do not reach 6 bases of it.

The sample in question was PBMCs, mostly from graft donor cells, obtained 360 days after TCRalphabeta/CD19-depleted stem cell transplant. The clonotype comes from a female patient aged 2-15 years who had a stem cell transplant for congenital amegakaryocytic thrombocytopenia, so the T cells may come from the graft donor. The rearranged segments are TRBV7-2 and TRBJ2-7, with 10 bases matching TRBD2. The CDR3 region: CASSLHPLAGDEQYF. The nucleotide sequence reads TGTGCCAGCAGCTTACATCCCCTAGCGGGGGACGAGCAGTACTTC.